Described below is a single T cell receptor beta chain sequence and its context. The antigen is not known. This specimen comes from a study of OX40 agonist ivuxolimab in advanced cancers. About the study: Aged about 20 to 80 with a mean of 60 years, they were 75% to 85% male. Study conclusions and caveats: Compared with others, partial responders at 0.1-3.0 mg/kg displayed clonal expansion among the lowest.

The V and J ends lost 4 bases and 4 bases respectively, with 13 bases between them. Germline V gives CDR1 SGHDN, CDR2 FVKESK. The CDR3 is made up of 14 amino acids. Assay: immunoSEQ multiplex PCR; the TCRdb copy retains only in-frame clones and omits some. The profile shows some 90,000 clones, 80% to 95% of them singletons. The genes are TRBV14 and TRBJ1-2; the D gene is possibly TRBD1 (5 bases). The sample was CD4+ or CD8+ T cells sorted from blood, taken in a trial of the OX40 agonist ivuxolimab. The TCR was taken from an adult with an advanced solid tumor such as melanoma, head and neck, liver or kidney cancer. The DNA of the CDR3 is TGTGCCAGCAGCCCGCAGGGATCTCTCTATGGCTACACCTTC. Residues: CASSPQGSLYGYTF.